This T cell receptor beta chain was found in a study of long-term antiretroviral therapy in people with HIV. This CDR3 comprises 13 residues. Per germline, CDR1 SGHTA and CDR2 FQGNSA. V was shortened by 8 bases and J by 1 base, with 9 bases between the two germline ends. Researchers ran immunoSEQ v3.0 at survey level. Libraries were prepared by immunoSEQ multiplex PCR; TCRdb keeps only in-frame clonotypes and omits some of them. Among around 30,000 clones, 96% were seen once, and the ten largest hold 2.4%. Regarding the study as a whole: Once patients were on ART, diversity went higher but still fell short of transplant donor controls.

Comment on this clone: Its target is not known.

The TCR was taken from a man aged 25-45 years with HIV. The sequences come from unsorted PBMCs, collected roughly 6.4 years after starting antiretroviral therapy. The V call is TRBV7-2, the J call TRBJ2-1, with unresolved D. The CDR3, as DNA: TGTGCCAGCGAGAGAAGGTCCTACAATGAGCAGTTCTTC. This gives the protein CASERRSYNEQFF. Together with reference TRBV7-2 and TRBJ2-1, the CDR3 gives the full variable domain: GAGVSQSPSNKVTEKGKDVELRCDPISGHTALYWYRQSLGQGLEFLIYFQGNSAPDKSGLPSDRFSAERTGGSVSTLTIQRTQQEDSAVYLCASERRSYNEQFFGPGTRLTVL.